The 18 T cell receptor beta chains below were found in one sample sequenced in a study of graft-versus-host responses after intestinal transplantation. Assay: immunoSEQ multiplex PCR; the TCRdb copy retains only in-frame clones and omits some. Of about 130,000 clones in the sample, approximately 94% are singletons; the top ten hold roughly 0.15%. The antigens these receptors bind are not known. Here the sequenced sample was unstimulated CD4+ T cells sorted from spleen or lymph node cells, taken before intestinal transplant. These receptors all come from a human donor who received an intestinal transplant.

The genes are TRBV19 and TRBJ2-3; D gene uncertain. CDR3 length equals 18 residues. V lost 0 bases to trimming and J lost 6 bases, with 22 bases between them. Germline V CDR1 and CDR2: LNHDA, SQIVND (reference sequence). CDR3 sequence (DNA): TGTGCCAGTAGTATAGATCTAGTGGCTAGGAGAGATAAGGATACGCAGTATTTT. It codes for CASSIDLVARRDKDTQYF.

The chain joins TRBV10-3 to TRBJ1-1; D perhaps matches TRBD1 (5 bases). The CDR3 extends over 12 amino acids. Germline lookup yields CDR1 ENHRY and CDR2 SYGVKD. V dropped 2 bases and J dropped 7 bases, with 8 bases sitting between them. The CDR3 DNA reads TGTGCCATCAGTGAGAGGGACGGTGAAGCTTTCTTT. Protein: CAISERDGEAFF.

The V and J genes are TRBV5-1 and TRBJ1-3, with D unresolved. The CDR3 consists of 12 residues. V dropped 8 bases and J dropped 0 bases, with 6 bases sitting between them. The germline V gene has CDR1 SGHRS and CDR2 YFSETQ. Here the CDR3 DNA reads TGCGCCAGTACGGGCTCTGGAAACACCATATATTTT. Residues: CASTGSGNTIYF.

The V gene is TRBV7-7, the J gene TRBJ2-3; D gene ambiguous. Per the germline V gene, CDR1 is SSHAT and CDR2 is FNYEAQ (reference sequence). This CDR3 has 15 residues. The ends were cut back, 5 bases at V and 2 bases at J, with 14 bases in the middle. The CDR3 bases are TGTGCCAGCAGCCCCCATCGCTTCGCCACAGATACGCAGTATTTT. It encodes CASSPHRFATDTQYF.

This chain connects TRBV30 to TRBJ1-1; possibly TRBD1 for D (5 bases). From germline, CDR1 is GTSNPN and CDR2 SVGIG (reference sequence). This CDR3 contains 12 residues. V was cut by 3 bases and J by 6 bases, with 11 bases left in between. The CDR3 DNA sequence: TGTGCCTGGAGCCAGGGTGTCGCTGAAGCTTTCTTT. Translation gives CAWSQGVAEAFF.

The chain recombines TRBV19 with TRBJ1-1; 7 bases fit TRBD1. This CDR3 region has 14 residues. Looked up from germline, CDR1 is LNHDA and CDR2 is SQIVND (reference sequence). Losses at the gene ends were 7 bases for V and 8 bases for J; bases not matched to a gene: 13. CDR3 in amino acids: CASINRGGGEEAFF. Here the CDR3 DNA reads TGTGCCAGTATCAACCGGGGAGGGGGCGAAGAAGCTTTCTTT.

The CDR3 loop is CASSQGRKTASPSTDTQYF. In DNA form, the CDR3 reads TGTGCCAGCAGCCAAGGACGCAAGACGGCTTCCCCTAGCACAGATACGCAGTATTTT. The rearrangement joins TRBV5-4 to TRBJ2-3; no reliable D call. The CDR3 spans 19 residues. The germline V gene has CDR1 SGHNT and CDR2 YYREEE (reference sequence). The V and J ends lost 4 bases and 0 bases respectively, with 24 bases between them.

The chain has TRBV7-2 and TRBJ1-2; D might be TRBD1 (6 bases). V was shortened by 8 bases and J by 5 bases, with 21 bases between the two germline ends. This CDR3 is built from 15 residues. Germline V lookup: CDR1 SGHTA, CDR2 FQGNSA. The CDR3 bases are TGTGCCAGCTGCCCCTCGGGGGGGCAAGGGTATGGCTACACCTTC. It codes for CASCPSGGQGYGYTF.

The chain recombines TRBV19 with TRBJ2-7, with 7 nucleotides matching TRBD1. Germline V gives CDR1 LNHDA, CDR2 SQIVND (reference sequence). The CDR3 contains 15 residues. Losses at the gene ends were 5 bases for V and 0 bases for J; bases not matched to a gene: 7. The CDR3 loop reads CASSPTGVLSYEQYF. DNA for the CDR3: TGTGCCAGTAGTCCAACAGGGGTCCTCTCCTACGAGCAGTACTTC.

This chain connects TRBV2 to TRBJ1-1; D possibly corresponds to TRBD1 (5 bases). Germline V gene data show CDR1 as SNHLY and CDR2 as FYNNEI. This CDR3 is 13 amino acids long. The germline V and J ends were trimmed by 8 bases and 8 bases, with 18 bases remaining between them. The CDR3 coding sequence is TGTGCCAGCTCACAGGCCCTTTACGTAGAAGCTTTCTTT. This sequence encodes CASSQALYVEAFF.

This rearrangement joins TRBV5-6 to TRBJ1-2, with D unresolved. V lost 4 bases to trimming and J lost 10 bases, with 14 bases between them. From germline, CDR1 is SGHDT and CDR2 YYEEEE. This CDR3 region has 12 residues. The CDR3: CASSLRKQNYTF. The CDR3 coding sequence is TGTGCCAGCAGCCTTCGAAAACAGAACTACACCTTC.

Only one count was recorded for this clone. CDR3 region: CASSSGTVSYEQYF. The CDR3 DNA follows: TGTGCCAGCAGCTCGGGGACGGTCTCCTACGAGCAGTACTTC. The rearrangement links TRBV5-4 to TRBJ2-7, with D perhaps given as TRBD1 or TRBD2 (5 bases each). V shed 3 bases and J shed 0 bases, with 10 bases lying between them. CDR3 length equals 14 residues. Germline V CDR1 and CDR2: SGHNT, YYREEE (reference sequence).

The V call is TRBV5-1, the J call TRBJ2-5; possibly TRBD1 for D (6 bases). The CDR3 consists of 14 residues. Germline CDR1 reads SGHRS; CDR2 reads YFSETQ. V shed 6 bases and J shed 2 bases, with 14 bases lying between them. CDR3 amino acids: CASTLRDKQETQYF. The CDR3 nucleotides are TGCGCCAGCACTCTCCGGGACAAGCAAGAGACCCAGTACTTC. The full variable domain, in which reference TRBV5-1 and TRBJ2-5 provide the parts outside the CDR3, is KAGVTQTPRYLIKTRGQQVTLSCSPISGHRSVSWYQQTPGQGLQFLFEYFSETQRNKGNFPGRFSGRQFSNSRSEMNVSTLELGDSALYLCASTLRDKQETQYFGPGTRLLVL.

The CDR3 region has the DNA TGTGCCAGCTCTCTCGTCTTGACGGAAGCTTTCTTT. This sequence encodes CASSLVLTEAFF. V gene TRBV18 combines with J gene TRBJ1-1, with D hard to call. The germline CDR1 and CDR2 sequences are KGHSH and LQKENI. The CDR3 is made up of 12 amino acids. The V end was cut by 6 bases, the J end by 8 bases, with 13 bases between.

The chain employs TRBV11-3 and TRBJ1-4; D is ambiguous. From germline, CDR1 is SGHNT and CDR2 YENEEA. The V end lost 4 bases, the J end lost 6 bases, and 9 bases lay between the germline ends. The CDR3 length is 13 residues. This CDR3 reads CASSSGVDEKLFF. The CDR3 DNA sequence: TGTGCCAGCAGCTCCGGCGTGGATGAAAAACTGTTTTTT.

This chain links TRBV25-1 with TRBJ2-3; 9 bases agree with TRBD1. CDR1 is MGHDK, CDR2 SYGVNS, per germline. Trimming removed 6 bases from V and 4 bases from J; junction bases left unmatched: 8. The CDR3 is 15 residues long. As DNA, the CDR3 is TGTGCCAGCAGCGATGGACAGGGGATAGCAGATACGCAGTATTTT. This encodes CASSDGQGIADTQYF.

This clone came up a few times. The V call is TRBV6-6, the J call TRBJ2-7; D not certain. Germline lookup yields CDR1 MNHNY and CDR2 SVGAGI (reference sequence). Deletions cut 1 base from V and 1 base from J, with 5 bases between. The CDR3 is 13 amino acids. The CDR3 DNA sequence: TGTGCCAGCAGTTACTTCTTGTCCTACGAGCAGTACTTC. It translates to CASSYFLSYEQYF.

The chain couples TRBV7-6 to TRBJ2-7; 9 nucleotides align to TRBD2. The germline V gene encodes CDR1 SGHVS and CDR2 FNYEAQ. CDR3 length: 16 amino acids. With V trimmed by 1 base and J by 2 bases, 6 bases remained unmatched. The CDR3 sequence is CASSLGQRGETYEQYF. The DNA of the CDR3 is TGTGCCAGCAGCTTAGGGCAGCGGGGGGAAACCTACGAGCAGTACTTC.